Sequencing of this T cell receptor beta chain was carried out in a study of identical twins. V gave up 0 bases and J gave up 2 bases, with 6 bases separating them. The CDR3 covers 15 residues. The germline CDR1 and CDR2 sequences are KGHDR and SFDVKD. Study results and caveats: The models gave estimates that fell short of the out-of-frame TCR alpha sharing seen in monozygotic twins. Researchers reported weaker excess twin sharing in beta out-of-frame sequences.

This clonotype was found a few times. Antigen: not known. cDNA molecules carried unique molecular identifiers, and template switching added a universal primer site. TCRdb called the 5' RACE reads again in MiXCR, with one record for every CDR3 protein. The table records 1.5 million to 2 million distinct CDR3 sequences, roughly 35% of them present only once. Sequencing used cord blood. V usage is TRBV24-1 and J usage is TRBJ2-2, with a possible D match to TRBD1 (6 bases). The receptor was isolated from a newborn girl in good health. The DNA of the CDR3 is TGTGCCACCAGTGATTTGGGGACAAACACCGGGGAGCTGTTTTTT. Translated, it gives CATSDLGTNTGELFF.